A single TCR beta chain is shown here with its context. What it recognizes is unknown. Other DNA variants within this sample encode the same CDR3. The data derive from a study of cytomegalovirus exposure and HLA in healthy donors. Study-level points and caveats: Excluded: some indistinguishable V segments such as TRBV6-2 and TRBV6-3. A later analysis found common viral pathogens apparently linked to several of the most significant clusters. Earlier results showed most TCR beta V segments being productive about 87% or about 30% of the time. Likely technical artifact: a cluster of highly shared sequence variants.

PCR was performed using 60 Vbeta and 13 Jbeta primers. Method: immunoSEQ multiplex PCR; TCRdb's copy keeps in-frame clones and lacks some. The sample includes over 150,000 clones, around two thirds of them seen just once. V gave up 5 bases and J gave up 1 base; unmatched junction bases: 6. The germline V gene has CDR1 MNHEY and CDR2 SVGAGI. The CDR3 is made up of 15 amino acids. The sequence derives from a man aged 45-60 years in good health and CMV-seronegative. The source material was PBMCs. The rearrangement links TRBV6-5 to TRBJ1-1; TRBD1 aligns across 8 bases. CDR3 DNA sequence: TGTGCCAGCAGTAGGCCCGGGACAGGGAACACTGAAGCTTTCTTT. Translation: CASSRPGTGNTEAFF.